One sample yielded the 10 T cell receptor beta chains listed below, sequenced in a study of OX40 agonist ivuxolimab in advanced cancers. The protocol was immunoSEQ multiplex PCR, while the TCRdb copy is restricted to in-frame clones and leaves out a portion. The sample consists of about 15,000 clones, under 80% of them appearing once. The starting material was CD4+ or CD8+ T cells sorted from blood, obtained in a trial of the OX40 agonist ivuxolimab. These receptors originate from an adult with an advanced solid tumor such as melanoma, head and neck, liver or kidney cancer.

This clone was observed a few times. The chain carries TRBV7-2 and TRBJ2-5, with D tentatively TRBD1 (6 bases). Germline V gene lookup returns CDR1 SGHTA and CDR2 FQGNSA. The V end lost 6 bases, the J end lost 5 bases, and 16 bases lay between the germline ends. The CDR3 runs 14 residues. CDR3 sequence (DNA): TGTGCCAGCAGGTCCTTCCCAGGGGTTGAGACCCAGTACTTC. This sequence encodes CASRSFPGVETQYF.

About this clone: Its ends do not fully match the called genes, so a read error is possible. The chain is built from TRBV27 and TRBJ2-7; 9 nucleotides line up with TRBD1. Germline values: CDR1 MNHEY, CDR2 SMNVEV (reference sequence). The CDR3 totals 15 residues. The CDR3 bases are TGTGCCAGCCAGTACGAGGGACAGGGCTCCCACGAGCAGTACTTC. It encodes CASQYEGQGSHEQYF.

V is TRBV27 and J is TRBJ2-5, with 7 bases aligning to TRBD1. The CDR3 is made up of 15 amino acids. From germline, CDR1 is MNHEY and CDR2 SMNVEV (reference sequence). V lost 5 bases to trimming and J lost 4 bases; unmatched junction nucleotides: 10. CDR3 sequence reads: CASSPGTAHRETQYF. DNA for the CDR3: TGTGCCAGCAGTCCTGGGACAGCACACCGAGAGACCCAGTACTTC.

This chain joins TRBV4-2 and TRBJ2-2; D may correspond to TRBD1 or TRBD2 (5 bases each). Germline CDR1 is LGHNA and CDR2 is YNFKEQ. V lost 0 bases and J lost 4, with 15 bases in between. The CDR3 consists of 17 residues. This CDR3 is CASSQDSEGQVTGELFF. The CDR3 DNA reads TGTGCCAGCAGCCAAGACTCCGAGGGGCAGGTCACCGGGGAGCTGTTTTTT.

The gene calls are TRBV7-9 and TRBJ2-7; D is uncertain. This CDR3 has 15 residues. V lost 7 bases, J lost 4 bases, and 20 bases lay in between. Germline loops: CDR1 SEHNR, CDR2 FQNEAQ (reference sequence). The CDR3 nucleotides read TGTGCCAGCACCGACACCAGCGAAAGTCTATACGAGCAGTACTTC. Protein sequence: CASTDTSESLYEQYF.

The CDR3 region has the DNA TGTGCCAGCAGTTCGAGACTAGCGGCGACCCAAGAGACCCAGTACTTC. Amino acids: CASSSRLAATQETQYF. The rearrangement links TRBV6-5 to TRBJ2-5; 9 positions agree with TRBD2. This CDR3 is 16 amino acids long. With V trimmed by 4 bases and J by 1 base, 7 bases remained unmatched. Per germline, CDR1 MNHEY and CDR2 SVGAGI.

CDR3: CASSFLQGPGYTF. The CDR3 DNA is TGTGCCAGCAGCTTCCTCCAGGGTCCCGGCTACACCTTC. This chain joins TRBV7-8 and TRBJ1-2; a weak D match, TRBD1 (5 bases). This CDR3 comprises 13 residues. Germline assignment: CDR1 SGHVS and CDR2 FQNEAQ. The V end lost 3 bases, the J end lost 8 bases, and 13 bases lay between the germline ends. The variable domain in full, with the rest retrieved from reference TRBV7-8 and TRBJ1-2, is GAGVSQSPRYKVAKRGQDVALRCDPISGHVSLFWYQQALGQGPEFLTYFQNEAQLDKSGLPSDRFFAERPEGSVSTLKIQRTQQEDSAVYLCASSFLQGPGYTFGSGTRLTVV.

This sequence joins TRBV16 and TRBJ1-2; tentative D call: TRBD1 (5 bases). Trimming pared 1 base from V and 6 bases from J, leaving 12 bases between. Germline CDR1 is KGHSY and CDR2 is FQNENV. The CDR3 is 14 residues long. The CDR3 region is CASSQWQGNDGYTF. The CDR3, as DNA: TGTGCCAGCAGCCAATGGCAGGGAAATGATGGCTACACCTTC.

In its sample, this clone was seen a few times. The V call is TRBV12-5, the J call TRBJ2-1, with TRBD2 matching over 7 bases. Germline V gene lookup returns CDR1 LGHNT and CDR2 FRNRAP. The V and J ends lost 2 bases and 4 bases, in that order; junction bases with no gene match: 2. The CDR3 loop spans 14 amino acids. The CDR3 DNA follows: TGTGCTAGTGGTTTGCCAGCGGGGTACAATGAGCAGTTCTTC. The encoded protein is CASGLPAGYNEQFF.

This clone qualifies as large. This chain connects TRBV7-9 to TRBJ1-1, with D unclear. CDR3 size: 12 residues. The germline gives CDR1 SEHNR, CDR2 FQNEAQ (reference sequence). The germline V and J ends were trimmed by 3 bases and 3 bases, with 5 bases remaining between them. The CDR3 region has the DNA TGTGCCAGCAGCTTCGTAGACACTGAAGCTTTCTTT. It yields the protein CASSFVDTEAFF.